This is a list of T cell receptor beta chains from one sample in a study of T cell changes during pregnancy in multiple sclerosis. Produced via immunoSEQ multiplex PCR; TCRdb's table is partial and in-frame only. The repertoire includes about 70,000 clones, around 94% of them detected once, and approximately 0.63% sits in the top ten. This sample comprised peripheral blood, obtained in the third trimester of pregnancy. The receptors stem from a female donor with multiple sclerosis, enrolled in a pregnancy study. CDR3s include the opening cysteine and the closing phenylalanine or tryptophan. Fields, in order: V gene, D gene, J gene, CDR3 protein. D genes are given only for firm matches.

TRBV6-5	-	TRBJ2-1	CASKGDSYNEQFF
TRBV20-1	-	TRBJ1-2	CSAREQGGRTF
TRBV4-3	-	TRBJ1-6	CASSNFEQGSPLHF
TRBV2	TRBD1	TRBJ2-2	CASSMHRDRGRGELFF
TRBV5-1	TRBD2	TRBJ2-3	CASSLPAGGSTDTQYF
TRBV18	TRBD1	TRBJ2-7	CASSPWGQGQEQYF
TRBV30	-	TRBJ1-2	CAWSVRGGYTF
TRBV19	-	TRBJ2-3	CASMPRRADTQYF
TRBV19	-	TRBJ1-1	CASKAGHTEAFF
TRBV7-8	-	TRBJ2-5	CASSRFETQYF
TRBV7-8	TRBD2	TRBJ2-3	CASSLAGSGVPTDTQYF
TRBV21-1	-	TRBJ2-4	CASSKDRAKNIQYF
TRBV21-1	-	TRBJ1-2	CASSNTQGKYGYTF
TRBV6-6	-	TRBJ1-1	CASSYSRTQNTEAFF
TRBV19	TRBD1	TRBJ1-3	CASRMNRGPSGNTIYF
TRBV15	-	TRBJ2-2	CATSRDRVSASTGELFF
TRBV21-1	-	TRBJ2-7	CASSRIPPSGRLREYEQYF
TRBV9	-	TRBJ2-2	CASSEGGTGELFF
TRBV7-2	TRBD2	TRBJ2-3	CASSPTSGADTQYF
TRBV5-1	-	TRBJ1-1	CASRLDYDFTEAFF
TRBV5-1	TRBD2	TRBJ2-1	CASSLISGGTSYNEQFF
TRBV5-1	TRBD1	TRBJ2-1	CASRLYQGADEQFF
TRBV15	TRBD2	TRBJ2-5	CATSRAGLAGGFKETQYF
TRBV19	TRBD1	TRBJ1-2	CASTTTGGSYGYTF
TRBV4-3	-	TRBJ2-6	CASSQEGSSGANVLTF
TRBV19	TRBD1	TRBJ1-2	CASTPGQGPYGYTF
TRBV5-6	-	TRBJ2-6	CASSLAPSSGANVLTF
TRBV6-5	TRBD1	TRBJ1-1	CASSYWGQGANTEAFF
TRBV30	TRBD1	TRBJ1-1	CAWSRDRASEAFF
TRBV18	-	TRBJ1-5	CASSPVPLYQPQHF
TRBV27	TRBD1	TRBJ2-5	CASGQGLQGVRRETQYF
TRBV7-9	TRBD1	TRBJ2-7	CASSSIRGGQILAGYEQYF
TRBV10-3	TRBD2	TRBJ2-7	CAISHSGTSGLTYEQYF
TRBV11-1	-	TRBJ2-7	CASSLIPSTTGSYEQYF
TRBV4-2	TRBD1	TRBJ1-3	CASSLGYRGTGNTIYF
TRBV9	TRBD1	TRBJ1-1	CASSERTGLNTEAFF
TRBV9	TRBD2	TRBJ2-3	CASQRAGGSTDTQYF
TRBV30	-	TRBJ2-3	CASEHSTDTQYF
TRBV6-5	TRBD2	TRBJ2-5	CASSYLAGGPLETQYF
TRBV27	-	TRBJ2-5	CASRNARGTQYF
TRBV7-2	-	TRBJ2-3	CASSFGGEITDTQYF
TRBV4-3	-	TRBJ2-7	CASSQSTQDYEQYF
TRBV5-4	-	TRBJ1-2	CASSLGSALDGYTF
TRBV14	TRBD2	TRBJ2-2	CASSARGVPTGELFF
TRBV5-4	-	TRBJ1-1	CASSPAQGVTEAFF
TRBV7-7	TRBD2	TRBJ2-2	CASRPLPGGMNTGELFF